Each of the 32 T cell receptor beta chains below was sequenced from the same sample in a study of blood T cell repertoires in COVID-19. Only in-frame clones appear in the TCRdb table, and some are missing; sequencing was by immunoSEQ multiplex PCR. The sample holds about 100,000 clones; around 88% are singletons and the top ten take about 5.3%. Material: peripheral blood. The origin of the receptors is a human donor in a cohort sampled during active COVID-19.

CDR3 amino acids: CASGLVKRWSVNIKNIQYF. The DNA for the CDR3 is TGTGCTAGTGGTTTGGTGAAGCGCTGGAGTGTAAACATCAAAAACATTCAGTACTTC. The V and J genes are TRBV12-5 and TRBJ2-4; D is undetermined. From germline, CDR1 is LGHNT and CDR2 FRNRAP. CDR3 length: 19 residues. Trimming pared 0 bases from V and 3 bases from J, leaving 21 bases between. Full variable domain (missing parts from reference TRBV12-5 and TRBJ2-4): DARVTQTPRHKVTEMGQEVTMRCQPILGHNTVFWYRQTMMQGLELLAYFRNRAPLDDSGMPKDRFSAEMPDATLATLKIQPSEPRDSAVYFCASGLVKRWSVNIKNIQYFGAGTRLSVL.

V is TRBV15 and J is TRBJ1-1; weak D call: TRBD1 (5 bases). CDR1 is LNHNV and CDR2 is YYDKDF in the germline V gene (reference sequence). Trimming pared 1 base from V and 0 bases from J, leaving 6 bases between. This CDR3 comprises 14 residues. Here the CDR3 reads CATSRGGVNTEAFF. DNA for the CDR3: TGTGCCACCAGCAGAGGGGGCGTGAACACTGAAGCTTTCTTT.

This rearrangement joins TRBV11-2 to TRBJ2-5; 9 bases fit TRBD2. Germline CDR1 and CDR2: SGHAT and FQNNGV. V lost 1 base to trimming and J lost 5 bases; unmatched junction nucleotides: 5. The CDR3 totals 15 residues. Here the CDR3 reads CASSLAPSGVETQYF. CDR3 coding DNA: TGTGCCAGCAGCTTAGCGCCTAGCGGGGTGGAGACCCAGTACTTC.

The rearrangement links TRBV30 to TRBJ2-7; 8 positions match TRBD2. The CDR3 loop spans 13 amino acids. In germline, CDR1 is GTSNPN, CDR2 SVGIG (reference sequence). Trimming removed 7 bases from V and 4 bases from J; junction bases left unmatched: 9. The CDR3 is CASGGRAKYEQYF. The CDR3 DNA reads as TGTGCCTCGGGGGGGAGGGCCAAGTACGAGCAGTACTTC.

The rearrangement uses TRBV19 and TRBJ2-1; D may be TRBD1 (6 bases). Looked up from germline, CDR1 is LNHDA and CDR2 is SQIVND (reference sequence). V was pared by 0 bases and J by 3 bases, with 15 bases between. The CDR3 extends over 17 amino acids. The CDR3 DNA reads TGTGCCAGTAGTATAGATCGGAGGCAGGGGTTCTACAATGAGCAGTTCTTC. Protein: CASSIDRRQGFYNEQFF. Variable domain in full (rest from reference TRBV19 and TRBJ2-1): DGGITQSPKYLFRKEGQNVTLSCEQNLNHDAMYWYRQDPGQGLRLIYYSQIVNDFQKGDIAEGYSVSREKKESFPLTVTSAQKNPTAFYLCASSIDRRQGFYNEQFFGPGTRLTVL.

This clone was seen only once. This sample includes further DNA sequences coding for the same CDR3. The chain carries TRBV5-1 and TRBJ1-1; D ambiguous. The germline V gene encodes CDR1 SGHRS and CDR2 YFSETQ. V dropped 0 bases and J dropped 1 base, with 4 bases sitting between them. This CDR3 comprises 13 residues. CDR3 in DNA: TGCGCCAGCAGCTTGGGCGGGAACACTGAAGCTTTCTTT. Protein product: CASSLGGNTEAFF.

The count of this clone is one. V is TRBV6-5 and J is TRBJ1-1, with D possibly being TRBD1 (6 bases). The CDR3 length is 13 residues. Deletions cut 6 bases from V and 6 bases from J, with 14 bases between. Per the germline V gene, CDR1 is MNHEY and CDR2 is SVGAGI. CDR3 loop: CASRGRGESEAFF. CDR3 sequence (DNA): TGTGCCAGCAGAGGCAGGGGCGAGTCTGAAGCTTTCTTT.

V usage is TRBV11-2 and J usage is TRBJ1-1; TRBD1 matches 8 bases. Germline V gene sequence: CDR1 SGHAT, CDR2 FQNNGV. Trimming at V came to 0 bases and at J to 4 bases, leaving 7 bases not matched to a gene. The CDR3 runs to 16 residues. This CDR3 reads CASSLERRGRITEAFF. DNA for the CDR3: TGTGCCAGCAGCTTAGAGCGCAGGGGGCGGATCACTGAAGCTTTCTTT.

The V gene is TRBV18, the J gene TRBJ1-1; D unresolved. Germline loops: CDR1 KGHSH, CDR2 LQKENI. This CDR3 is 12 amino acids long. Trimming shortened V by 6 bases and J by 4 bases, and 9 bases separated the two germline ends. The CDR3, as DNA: TGTGCCAGCTCCCCCGTCGGCACTGAAGCTTTCTTT. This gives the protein CASSPVGTEAFF.

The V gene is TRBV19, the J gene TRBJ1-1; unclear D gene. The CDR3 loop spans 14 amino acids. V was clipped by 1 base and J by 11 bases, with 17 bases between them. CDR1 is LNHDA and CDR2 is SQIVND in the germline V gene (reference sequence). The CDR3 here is CASSIAGGPDVAFF. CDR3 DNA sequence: TGTGCCAGTAGTATAGCTGGCGGGCCAGATGTCGCTTTCTTT. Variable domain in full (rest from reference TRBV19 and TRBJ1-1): DGGITQSPKYLFRKEGQNVTLSCEQNLNHDAMYWYRQDPGQGLRLIYYSQIVNDFQKGDIAEGYSVSREKKESFPLTVTSAQKNPTAFYLCASSIAGGPDVAFFGQGTRLTVV.

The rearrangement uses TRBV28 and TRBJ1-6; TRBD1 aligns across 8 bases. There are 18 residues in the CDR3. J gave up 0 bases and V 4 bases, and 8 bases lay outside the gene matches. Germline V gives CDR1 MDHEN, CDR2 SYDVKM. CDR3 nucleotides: TGTGCCAGCAGTTCCCCCCGGACAGGGAGCTCCTATAATTCACCCCTCCACTTT. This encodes CASSSPRTGSSYNSPLHF.

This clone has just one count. The CDR3 protein is CASSLGRVRNQPQHF. The CDR3, as DNA: TGTGCCAGCAGCTTAGGCCGGGTGCGCAATCAGCCCCAGCATTTT. This chain uses TRBV7-2 with TRBJ1-5; D call uncertain. The CDR3 has 15 residues. Trimming took off 1 base at V and 2 bases at J, with 9 bases between the two ends. Germline-derived CDR1 and CDR2 are SGHTA and FQGNSA.

In DNA, the CDR3 is TGTGCCAGCAGTTATCCAGGCGGGGAGAACACTGAAGCTTTCTTT. It encodes CASSYPGGENTEAFF. The chain employs TRBV6-5 and TRBJ1-1; D unclear. CDR1 and CDR2 from the germline V gene are MNHEY and SVGAGI. The CDR3 spans 15 residues. Trimming shortened V by 3 bases and J by 1 base, and 12 bases separated the two germline ends.

CDR3 region: CASSVGRTPTPRSAYNEQFF. CDR3 nucleotide sequence: TGTGCCAGCAGCGTAGGTAGGACTCCGACCCCCCGGAGCGCCTACAATGAGCAGTTCTTC. This sequence joins TRBV9 and TRBJ2-1; TRBD2 might be the D (5 bases). The CDR3 contains 20 residues. Germline CDR1 SGDLS, CDR2 YYNGEE. With 0 bases removed from V and 2 bases from J, the gap between germline ends came to 24 bases.

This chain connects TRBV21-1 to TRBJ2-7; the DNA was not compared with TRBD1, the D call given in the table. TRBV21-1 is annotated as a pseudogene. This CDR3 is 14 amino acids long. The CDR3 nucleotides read TGTGCCAGCAGCCCAACGGACAGGCGCTACGAGCAGTACTTC. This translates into CASSPTDRRYEQYF.

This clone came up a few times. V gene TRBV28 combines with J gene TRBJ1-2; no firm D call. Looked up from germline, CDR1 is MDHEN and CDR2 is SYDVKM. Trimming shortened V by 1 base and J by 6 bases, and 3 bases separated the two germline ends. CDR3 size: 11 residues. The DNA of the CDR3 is TGTGCCAGCAGTTTATCGGATGGCTACACCTTC. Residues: CASSLSDGYTF.

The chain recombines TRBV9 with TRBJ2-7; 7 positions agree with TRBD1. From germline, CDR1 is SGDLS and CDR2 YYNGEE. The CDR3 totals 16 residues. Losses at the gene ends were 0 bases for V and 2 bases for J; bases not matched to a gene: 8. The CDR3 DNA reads TGTGCCAGCAGCGTAGGGGGGCCGGGACAGACCTACGAGCAGTACTTC. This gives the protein CASSVGGPGQTYEQYF.

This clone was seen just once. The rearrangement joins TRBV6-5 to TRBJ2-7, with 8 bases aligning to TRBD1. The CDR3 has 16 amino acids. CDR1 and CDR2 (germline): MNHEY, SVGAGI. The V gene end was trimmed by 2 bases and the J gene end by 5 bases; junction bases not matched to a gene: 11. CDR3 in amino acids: CASSYERGQAGNEQYF. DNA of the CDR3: TGTGCCAGCAGTTACGAGAGGGGACAGGCAGGGAACGAGCAGTACTTC.

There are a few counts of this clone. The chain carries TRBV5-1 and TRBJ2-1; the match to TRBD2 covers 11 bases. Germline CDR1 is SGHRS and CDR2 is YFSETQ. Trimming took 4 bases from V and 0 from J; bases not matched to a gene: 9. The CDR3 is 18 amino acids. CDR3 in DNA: TGCGCCAGCAGCCAACCCGGGACTAGCGGCCACTCCTACAATGAGCAGTTCTTC. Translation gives CASSQPGTSGHSYNEQFF. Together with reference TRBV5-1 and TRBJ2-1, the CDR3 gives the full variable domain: KAGVTQTPRYLIKTRGQQVTLSCSPISGHRSVSWYQQTPGQGLQFLFEYFSETQRNKGNFPGRFSGRQFSNSRSEMNVSTLELGDSALYLCASSQPGTSGHSYNEQFFGPGTRLTVL.

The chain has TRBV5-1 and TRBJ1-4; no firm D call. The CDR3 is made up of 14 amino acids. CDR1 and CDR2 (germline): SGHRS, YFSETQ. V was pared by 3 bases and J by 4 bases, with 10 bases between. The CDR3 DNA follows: TGCGCCAGCAGCTATAACAGTGATAATGAAAAACTGTTTTTT. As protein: CASSYNSDNEKLFF. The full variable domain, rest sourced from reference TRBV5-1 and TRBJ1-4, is KAGVTQTPRYLIKTRGQQVTLSCSPISGHRSVSWYQQTPGQGLQFLFEYFSETQRNKGNFPGRFSGRQFSNSRSEMNVSTLELGDSALYLCASSYNSDNEKLFFGSGTQLSVL.

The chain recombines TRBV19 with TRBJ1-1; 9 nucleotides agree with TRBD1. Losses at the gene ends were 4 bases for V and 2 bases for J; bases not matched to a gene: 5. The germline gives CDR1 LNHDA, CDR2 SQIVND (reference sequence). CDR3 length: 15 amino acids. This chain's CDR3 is CASSTQGASNTEAFF. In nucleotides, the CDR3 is TGTGCCAGTAGTACACAGGGGGCGTCTAACACTGAAGCTTTCTTT.

In DNA form, the CDR3 reads TGCGCCAGCAGTTTCAAGGGGGCGCCGGACACTGAAGCTTTCTTT. Encoded protein: CASSFKGAPDTEAFF. This chain links TRBV5-1 with TRBJ1-1, with 7 bases identical to TRBD1. The CDR3 has 15 residues. With 5 bases clipped from V and 3 bases from J, the junction kept 10 bases outside the gene matches. CDR1 is SGHRS and CDR2 is YFSETQ in the germline V gene.

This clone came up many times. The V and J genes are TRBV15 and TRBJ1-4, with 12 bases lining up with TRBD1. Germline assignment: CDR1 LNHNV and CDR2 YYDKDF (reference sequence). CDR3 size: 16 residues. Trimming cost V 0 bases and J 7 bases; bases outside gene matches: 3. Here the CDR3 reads CATSRDTGQGAEKLFF. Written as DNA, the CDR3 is TGTGCCACCAGCAGAGATACGGGACAGGGGGCTGAAAAACTGTTTTTT.

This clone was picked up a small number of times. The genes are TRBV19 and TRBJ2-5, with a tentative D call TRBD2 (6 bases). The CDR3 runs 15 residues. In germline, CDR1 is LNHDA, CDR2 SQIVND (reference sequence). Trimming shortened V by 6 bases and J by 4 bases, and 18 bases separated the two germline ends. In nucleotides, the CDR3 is TGTGCCAGTAGGGTTGGCGGGAAAGTTGGAGAGACCCAGTACTTC. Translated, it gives CASRVGGKVGETQYF. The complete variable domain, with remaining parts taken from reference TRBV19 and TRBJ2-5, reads DGGITQSPKYLFRKEGQNVTLSCEQNLNHDAMYWYRQDPGQGLRLIYYSQIVNDFQKGDIAEGYSVSREKKESFPLTVTSAQKNPTAFYLCASRVGGKVGETQYFGPGTRLLVL.

CDR3 sequence: CASSEGGWNGYTF. In DNA form, the CDR3 reads TGTGCCAGCAGCGAAGGGGGCTGGAATGGCTACACCTTC. The chain links TRBV5-6 to TRBJ1-2; 7 bases are shared with TRBD1. The germline V gene has CDR1 SGHDT and CDR2 YYEEEE. There are 13 residues in the CDR3. V lost 4 bases to trimming and J lost 6 bases; unmatched junction nucleotides: 6.

CDR3 in DNA: TGTGCCAGCAGTTTGGTAGGGGCCACGAACTATGGCTACACCTTC. Its translation: CASSLVGATNYGYTF. The gene calls are TRBV28 and TRBJ1-2, with D tentatively TRBD1 (5 bases). Looked up from germline, CDR1 is MDHEN and CDR2 is SYDVKM. The CDR3 runs 15 residues. V was trimmed by 3 bases and J by 2 bases, leaving 13 bases between them.

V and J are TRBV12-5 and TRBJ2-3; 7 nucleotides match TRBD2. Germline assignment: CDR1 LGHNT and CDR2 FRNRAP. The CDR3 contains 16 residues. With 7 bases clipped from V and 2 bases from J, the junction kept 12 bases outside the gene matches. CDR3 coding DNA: TGTGCTAGTGCCCTTTCGGGAGGCGGGTTCACAGATACGCAGTATTTT. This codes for CASALSGGGFTDTQYF.

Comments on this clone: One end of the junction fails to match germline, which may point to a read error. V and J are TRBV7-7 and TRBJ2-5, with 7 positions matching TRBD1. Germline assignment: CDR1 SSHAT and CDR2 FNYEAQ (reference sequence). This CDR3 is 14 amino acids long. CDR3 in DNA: TGTGCTAGCAGCTCGGGACAGCTGCAAGAGACCCAGTACTTC. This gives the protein CASSSGQLQETQYF. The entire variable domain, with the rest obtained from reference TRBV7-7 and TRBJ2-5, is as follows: GAGVSQSPRYKVTKRGQDVTLRCDPISSHATLYWYQQALGQGPEFLTYFNYEAQPDKSGLPSDRFSAERPEGSISTLTIQRTEQRDSAMYRCASSSGQLQETQYFGPGTRLLVL.

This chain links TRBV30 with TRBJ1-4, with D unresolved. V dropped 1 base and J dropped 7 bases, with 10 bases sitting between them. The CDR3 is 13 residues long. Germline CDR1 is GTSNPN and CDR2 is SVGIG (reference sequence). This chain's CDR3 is CAWSGGGGEKLFF. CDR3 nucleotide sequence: TGTGCCTGGAGTGGAGGCGGTGGTGAAAAACTGTTTTTT.

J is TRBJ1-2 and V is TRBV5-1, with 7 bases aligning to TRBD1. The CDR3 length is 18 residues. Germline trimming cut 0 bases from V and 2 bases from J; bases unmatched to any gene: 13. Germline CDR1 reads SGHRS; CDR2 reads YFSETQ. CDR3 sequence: CASSLGIYRLGQNYGYTF. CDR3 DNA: TGCGCCAGCAGCTTGGGTATATACCGTTTGGGACAGAACTATGGCTACACCTTC.

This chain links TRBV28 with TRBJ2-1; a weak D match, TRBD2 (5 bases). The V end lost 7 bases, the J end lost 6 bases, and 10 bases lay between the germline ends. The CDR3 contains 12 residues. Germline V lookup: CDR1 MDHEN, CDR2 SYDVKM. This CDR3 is CASTPGVNEQFF. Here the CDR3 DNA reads TGTGCCAGCACGCCCGGGGTCAATGAGCAGTTCTTC.

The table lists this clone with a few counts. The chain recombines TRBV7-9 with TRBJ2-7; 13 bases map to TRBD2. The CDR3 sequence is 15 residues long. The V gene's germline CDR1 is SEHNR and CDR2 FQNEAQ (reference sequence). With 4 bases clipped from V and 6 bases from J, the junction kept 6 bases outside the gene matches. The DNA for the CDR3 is TGTGCCAGCAGCTCCGGACTAGCGGGAGATCGCGAGCAGTACTTC. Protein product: CASSSGLAGDREQYF. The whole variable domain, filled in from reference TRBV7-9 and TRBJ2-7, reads DTGVSQNPRHKITKRGQNVTFRCDPISEHNRLYWYRQTLGQGPEFLTYFQNEAQLEKSRLLSDRFSAERPKGSFSTLEIQRTEQGDSAMYLCASSSGLAGDREQYFGPGTRLTVT.